This is a list of T cell receptor beta chains from one sample in a study of beta chain features in type 1 diabetes. TCRdb keeps only in-frame clones here, not all; method: immunoSEQ multiplex PCR. This table has 250,000 to 300,000 clones, around 7.8% appearing once. Sequenced: central memory CD4+ T cells from blood. These receptors were taken from a woman between 18 and 30 years old in good health. Both conserved end residues are part of each CDR3. The order of the fields is clone size, D gene, J gene, V gene, CDR3 protein, CDR3 DNA. The D gene is left open where the match is weak. Only part of the rows carry a size: once, few, many, or a class if the clone is expanded.

few,-,TRBJ1-2,TRBV7-2,CASSFSSREDGYTF,TGTGCCAGCAGCTTTTCCTCCAGGGAGGACGGCTACACCTTC
many,-,TRBJ1-5,TRBV2,CASRDRRSNQPQHF,TGTGCCAGCAGGGACCGACGGAGCAATCAGCCCCAGCATTTT
-,TRBD1,TRBJ2-4,TRBV30,CAWSPGTGSAIAKNIQYF,TGTGCCTGGAGCCCCGGGACAGGGTCAGCTATAGCCAAAAACATTCAGTACTTC
few,-,TRBJ2-1,TRBV5-1,CASGSFNEQFF,TGCGCCAGCGGATCTTTCAATGAGCAGTTCTTC
-,-,TRBJ2-4,TRBV7-7,CASSLGGVNDIQYF,TGTGCTAGCAGCTTAGGAGGGGTTAACGACATTCAGTACTTC
few,-,TRBJ2-1,TRBV5-6,CASSFYTGSSYNEQFF,TGTGCCAGCAGCTTCTACACAGGGAGCTCCTACAATGAGCAGTTCTTC
few,-,TRBJ1-3,TRBV30,CAWSLFSSGNTIYF,TGTGCCTGGAGCCTTTTTAGCTCTGGAAACACCATATATTTT
few,-,TRBJ2-5,TRBV10-3,CASSYRQGWRETQYF,TGTGCCAGCAGTTACAGGCAGGGTTGGCGAGAGACCCAGTACTTC
few,-,TRBJ2-1,TRBV21-1,CASSGGSWSSYNEQFF,TGTGCCAGCAGTGGAGGCAGCTGGAGCTCCTACAATGAGCAGTTCTTC
few,TRBD1,TRBJ2-2,TRBV9,CASSGDRSLPGTGELFF,TGTGCCAGCAGCGGGGACAGGTCTTTACCGGGGACCGGGGAGCTGTTTTTT
many,TRBD1,TRBJ2-4,TRBV19,CASSKPDRGNENIQYF,TGTGCCAGTAGTAAACCCGACAGGGGGAACGAAAACATTCAGTACTTC
few,-,TRBJ2-6,TRBV11-2,CASSLDSIRTGANVLTF,TGTGCCAGCAGCTTAGACTCGATAAGAACTGGGGCCAACGTCCTGACTTTC
few,-,TRBJ1-2,TRBV5-1,CASSLEGDYGYTF,TGCGCCAGCAGCTTGGAAGGGGACTATGGCTACACCTTC
few,-,TRBJ2-1,TRBV13,CASSSKQGMGYNEQFF,TGTGCCAGCAGCTCAAAACAGGGAATGGGCTACAATGAGCAGTTCTTC
many,-,TRBJ1-1,TRBV5-8,CASSSRTEAFF,TGTGCCAGCAGCTCCAGGACTGAAGCTTTCTTT
few,-,TRBJ1-1,TRBV27,CASSKLGTSYEAFF,TGTGCCAGCAGTAAACTAGGGACGTCGTATGAAGCTTTCTTT
few,TRBD1,TRBJ1-1,TRBV18,CASSPRRDRNTEAFF,TGTGCCAGCTCACCACGAAGGGACAGGAACACTGAAGCTTTCTTT
few,TRBD1,TRBJ1-2,TRBV7-2,CASSPQGQGRRGYTF,TGTGCCAGCAGCCCTCAGGGACAGGGGAGAAGAGGCTACACCTTC
many,-,TRBJ1-2,TRBV15,CATSRDRGDGYTF,TGTGCCACCAGCAGAGATCGGGGGGATGGCTACACCTTC
-,-,TRBJ1-5,TRBV30,CAWSVQGNQPQHF,TGTGCCTGGAGTGTACAGGGCAATCAGCCCCAGCATTTT
many,TRBD1,TRBJ1-5,TRBV5-6,CASSLRQGATQPQHF,TGTGCCAGCAGCTTGCGACAGGGGGCCACTCAGCCCCAGCATTTT
-,TRBD2,TRBJ2-3,TRBV4-3,CASSHPGLAGGSTDTQYF,TGCGCCAGCAGCCACCCGGGACTAGCGGGGGGGAGCACAGATACGCAGTATTTT
-,TRBD1,TRBJ1-2,TRBV7-3,CASSLDRDYGYTF,TGTGCCAGCAGTCTGGACAGGGACTATGGCTACACCTTC
few,TRBD1,TRBJ2-6,TRBV5-4,CASSLTGTAGANVLTF,TGTGCCAGCAGCTTGACGGGGACAGCTGGGGCCAACGTCCTGACTTTC
few,-,TRBJ2-7,TRBV7-4,CASSPGLRDGFYEQYF,TGTGCCAGCAGCCCCGGTTTAAGGGACGGTTTCTACGAGCAGTACTTC
many,TRBD2,TRBJ2-2,TRBV5-1,CASSLGSSGANTGELFF,TGCGCCAGCAGCTTGGGATCCAGCGGGGCCAACACCGGGGAGCTGTTTTTT
few,-,TRBJ1-5,TRBV6-5,CASSSRVSNQPQHF,TGTGCCAGCAGTTCCAGAGTAAGCAATCAGCCCCAGCATTTT
few,TRBD1,TRBJ1-2,TRBV19,CASSAPGQGFGYTF,TGTGCCAGTAGCGCCCCGGGACAGGGATTCGGCTACACCTTC
-,TRBD1,TRBJ1-1,TRBV6-5,CASGKRDRNIEAFF,TGTGCCAGCGGGAAGAGGGACAGAAATATTGAAGCTTTCTTT
-,-,TRBJ1-2,TRBV7-2,CASSLGYDYGYTF,TGTGCCAGCAGCTTAGGGTATGACTATGGCTACACCTTC
-,-,TRBJ1-4,TRBV18,CASSPRSSSNEKLFF,TGTGCCAGCTCACCACGGTCCTCCTCAAATGAAAAACTGTTTTTT
many,-,TRBJ2-2,TRBV10-3,CAIREGAAANTGELFF,TGTGCCATCAGGGAAGGGGCAGCAGCCAACACCGGGGAGCTGTTTTTT